The rows below give T cell receptor beta chains drawn from one sample of a study of cytomegalovirus exposure and HLA in healthy donors. Repertoires were generated with immunoSEQ multiplex PCR, while TCRdb's copy carries only in-frame clones and drops some. The sample comprises about 56,000 clones, roughly 93% of which are singletons, and roughly 5.2% rests with the top ten. The source material was PBMCs. These receptors were taken from a woman in her late teens or twenties in good health and CMV-seronegative. CDR3s include the opening cysteine and the closing phenylalanine or tryptophan. Each record gives: J gene, D gene, clone size, CDR3 length, V gene, CDR3 DNA, CDR3 protein. A D gene is named only where the DNA matches it firmly. Some rows have no size entry. The others give once, few or many, or a class for an expanded clone.

j_gene: TRBJ2-1; d_gene: -; abundance: -; len: 12; v_gene: TRBV6-5; CDR3nt: TGTGCCAGCAGCCCCGGGATAAGTGAGCAGTTCTTC; CDR3aa: CASSPGISEQFF
j_gene: TRBJ2-1; d_gene: -; abundance: -; len: 14; v_gene: TRBV14; CDR3nt: TGTGCCAGCAGCCAGAAAATCAGGCGCAATGAGCAGTTCTTC; CDR3aa: CASSQKIRRNEQFF
j_gene: TRBJ2-2; d_gene: -; abundance: -; len: 11; v_gene: TRBV6-1; CDR3nt: TGTGCCAGCAGTGATCGGGGGGAGCTGTTTTTT; CDR3aa: CASSDRGELFF
j_gene: TRBJ2-3; d_gene: -; abundance: -; len: 16; v_gene: TRBV5-6; CDR3nt: TGTGCCAGCAGTATAAGAGCTATCGCCGCGGGAGATACGCAGTATTTT; CDR3aa: CASSIRAIAAGDTQYF
j_gene: TRBJ1-1; d_gene: TRBD1; abundance: -; len: 16; v_gene: TRBV5-4; CDR3nt: TGTGCCAGCAGCTTGGATGTGGGCAGGGGGGACACTGAAGCTTTCTTT; CDR3aa: CASSLDVGRGDTEAFF
j_gene: TRBJ1-3; d_gene: -; abundance: -; len: 18; v_gene: TRBV23-1; CDR3nt: TGCGCCAGCAGTCAATCGTCTATCCGCGAGTCCTCTGGAAACACCATATATTTT; CDR3aa: CASSQSSIRESSGNTIYF
j_gene: TRBJ1-3; d_gene: -; abundance: -; len: 13; v_gene: TRBV29-1; CDR3nt: TGCAGCGTTGGTAGGACAGAAGGAAACACCATATATTTT; CDR3aa: CSVGRTEGNTIYF
j_gene: TRBJ1-1; d_gene: -; abundance: once; len: 17; v_gene: TRBV18; CDR3nt: TGTGCCAGCTCACTATATGTACAGGGCCCCCTGAACACTGAAGCTTTCTTT; CDR3aa: CASSLYVQGPLNTEAFF
j_gene: TRBJ1-2; d_gene: TRBD1; abundance: -; len: 13; v_gene: TRBV19; CDR3nt: TGTGCCAGTACCCGGGACAGGGGGTATGGCTACACCTTC; CDR3aa: CASTRDRGYGYTF
j_gene: TRBJ2-2; d_gene: TRBD2; abundance: -; len: 18; v_gene: TRBV6-4; CDR3nt: TGTGCCAGCAGTCCCGGGACTAGCGACCGAGACGGCACCGGGGAGCTGTTTTTT; CDR3aa: CASSPGTSDRDGTGELFF
j_gene: TRBJ1-1; d_gene: -; abundance: -; len: 15; v_gene: TRBV5-1; CDR3nt: TGCGCCAGCAGCTTGTACGGGACTGTCGCCACTGAAGCTTTCTTT; CDR3aa: CASSLYGTVATEAFF
j_gene: TRBJ1-1; d_gene: -; abundance: -; len: 13; v_gene: TRBV5-4; CDR3nt: TGTGCCAGCAGCTTTGTAGGGAGAACTGAAGCTTTCTTT; CDR3aa: CASSFVGRTEAFF
j_gene: TRBJ2-2; d_gene: TRBD2; abundance: -; len: 18; v_gene: TRBV11-2; CDR3nt: TGTGCCAGCAGCTCGCCCTCAGCGGGAGGCGCGAACACCGGGGAGCTGTTTTTT; CDR3aa: CASSSPSAGGANTGELFF
j_gene: TRBJ1-1; d_gene: -; abundance: once; len: 14; v_gene: TRBV19; CDR3nt: TGTGCCAGTAGTATAGGGAGGGAGGGGACTGAAGCTTTCTTT; CDR3aa: CASSIGREGTEAFF
j_gene: TRBJ1-4; d_gene: -; abundance: -; len: 12; v_gene: TRBV29-1; CDR3nt: TGCAGCGGTGGACAGCCTAATGAAAAACTGTTTTTT; CDR3aa: CSGGQPNEKLFF
j_gene: TRBJ1-3; d_gene: -; abundance: -; len: 15; v_gene: TRBV19; CDR3nt: TGTGCCAGTAGTACAGACGGTTTCTCTGGAAACACCATATATTTT; CDR3aa: CASSTDGFSGNTIYF
j_gene: TRBJ2-7; d_gene: -; abundance: medium-sized; len: 15; v_gene: TRBV5-1; CDR3nt: TGCGCCAGCAGCCCGGATGGACAGCCAAACTACGAGCAGTACTTC; CDR3aa: CASSPDGQPNYEQYF
j_gene: TRBJ2-1; d_gene: TRBD2; abundance: -; len: 15; v_gene: TRBV9; CDR3nt: TGTGCCAGCAGCGTGGAGCGGGGGGCCTACAATGAGCAGTTCTTC; CDR3aa: CASSVERGAYNEQFF
j_gene: TRBJ1-1; d_gene: -; abundance: -; len: 16; v_gene: TRBV27; CDR3nt: TGTGCCAGCAGTTTACGACACCCCGGGGTTCACACTGAAGCTTTCTTT; CDR3aa: CASSLRHPGVHTEAFF
j_gene: TRBJ1-5; d_gene: -; abundance: -; len: 15; v_gene: TRBV2; CDR3nt: TGTGCCAGCACCGGACAGAGGGTAAACAATCAGCCCCAGCATTTT; CDR3aa: CASTGQRVNNQPQHF
j_gene: TRBJ1-2; d_gene: -; abundance: -; len: 13; v_gene: TRBV7-2; CDR3nt: TGTGCCAGCAGCTCCAAGGGTGCGGGTGGCTACACCTTC; CDR3aa: CASSSKGAGGYTF
j_gene: TRBJ2-3; d_gene: -; abundance: -; len: 13; v_gene: TRBV28; CDR3nt: TGTGCCAGCAGCTTAGTAGGGGTAGATACGCAGTATTTT; CDR3aa: CASSLVGVDTQYF
j_gene: TRBJ2-3; d_gene: -; abundance: -; len: 13; v_gene: TRBV11-3; CDR3nt: TGTGCCAGCAGGGGCAGGGGGAGGGATACGCAGTATTTT; CDR3aa: CASRGRGRDTQYF
j_gene: TRBJ1-1; d_gene: -; abundance: -; len: 11; v_gene: TRBV7-9; CDR3nt: TGTGCCAGCAGCGCCGGGACTGAAGCTTTCTTT; CDR3aa: CASSAGTEAFF
j_gene: TRBJ1-2; d_gene: -; abundance: once; len: 13; v_gene: TRBV7-2; CDR3nt: TGTGCCAGCAGCTTACCCGGACAGTATGGCTACACCTTC; CDR3aa: CASSLPGQYGYTF
j_gene: TRBJ1-1; d_gene: TRBD1; abundance: -; len: 15; v_gene: TRBV6-4; CDR3nt: TGTGCCAGCAATAGAGAACAGGGGGGAAACACTGAAGCTTTCTTT; CDR3aa: CASNREQGGNTEAFF
j_gene: TRBJ2-1; d_gene: TRBD2; abundance: -; len: 15; v_gene: TRBV19; CDR3nt: TGTGCCAGTAGTCGGTCGGGCGGGGGGGCAAGGGAGCAGTTCTTC; CDR3aa: CASSRSGGGAREQFF
j_gene: TRBJ1-6; d_gene: -; abundance: -; len: 17; v_gene: TRBV5-5; CDR3nt: TGTGCCAGCAGCTTGCCTTCGGGACAAGTTTTGAATTCACCCCTCCACTTT; CDR3aa: CASSLPSGQVLNSPLHF
j_gene: TRBJ1-1; d_gene: TRBD1; abundance: -; len: 15; v_gene: TRBV6-6; CDR3nt: TGTGCCAGCAGTCCTCACAGGGGATCGGGGACTGAAGCTTTCTTT; CDR3aa: CASSPHRGSGTEAFF
j_gene: TRBJ2-3; d_gene: TRBD1; abundance: -; len: 14; v_gene: TRBV25-1; CDR3nt: TGTGCCACCCAGCATACAGGGGAAGGAGATACGCAGTATTTT; CDR3aa: CATQHTGEGDTQYF
j_gene: TRBJ1-1; d_gene: TRBD1; abundance: -; len: 14; v_gene: TRBV2; CDR3nt: TGTGCCAGCAATCTGGACAGGCTGAACACTGAAGCTTTCTTT; CDR3aa: CASNLDRLNTEAFF
j_gene: TRBJ1-2; d_gene: TRBD1; abundance: -; len: 12; v_gene: TRBV5-6; CDR3nt: TGTGCCAGCAGCCCACAGGGGACGCATATCACCTTC; CDR3aa: CASSPQGTHITF
j_gene: TRBJ1-2; d_gene: -; abundance: -; len: 15; v_gene: TRBV9; CDR3nt: TGTGCCAGCAGCGTAGAGCCGGCTTCATCGAGGGGCTACACCTTC; CDR3aa: CASSVEPASSRGYTF
j_gene: TRBJ1-2; d_gene: -; abundance: -; len: 14; v_gene: TRBV19; CDR3nt: TGTGCCAGTAGTATAAAGGAGGCTAACTATGGCTACACCTTC; CDR3aa: CASSIKEANYGYTF
j_gene: TRBJ1-2; d_gene: -; abundance: -; len: 11; v_gene: TRBV29-1; CDR3nt: TGCAGCGTTGGAGGGTTTGATGGCTACACCTTC; CDR3aa: CSVGGFDGYTF
j_gene: TRBJ2-5; d_gene: -; abundance: -; len: 16; v_gene: TRBV18; CDR3nt: TGTGCCAGCTCACCATTGTCCGGGAGCCTTCAAGAGACCCAGTACTTC; CDR3aa: CASSPLSGSLQETQYF
j_gene: TRBJ1-1; d_gene: TRBD1; abundance: -; len: 16; v_gene: TRBV10-3; CDR3nt: TGTGCCACCCTGGGGCAGGGGGAAAGGATGAACACTGAAGCTTTCTTT; CDR3aa: CATLGQGERMNTEAFF
j_gene: TRBJ2-3; d_gene: -; abundance: -; len: 15; v_gene: TRBV7-9; CDR3nt: TGTGCCAGCAGCTACGGGAGTTTGGGCACAGATACGCAGTATTTT; CDR3aa: CASSYGSLGTDTQYF
j_gene: TRBJ2-1; d_gene: -; abundance: -; len: 14; v_gene: TRBV11-2; CDR3nt: TGTGCCAGCAGCTTTGATCGACTAGGGGACGAGCAGTTCTTC; CDR3aa: CASSFDRLGDEQFF
j_gene: TRBJ2-1; d_gene: TRBD2; abundance: -; len: 15; v_gene: TRBV11-3; CDR3nt: TGTGCCAGCAGCTTAGGACTAGCGGCTGACAATGAGCAGTTCTTC; CDR3aa: CASSLGLAADNEQFF
j_gene: TRBJ2-7; d_gene: TRBD1; abundance: -; len: 15; v_gene: TRBV4-1; CDR3nt: TGCGCCAGCAGCCAAGAAGACAGGGGGCGGTACGAGCAGTACTTC; CDR3aa: CASSQEDRGRYEQYF
j_gene: TRBJ1-5; d_gene: -; abundance: -; len: 15; v_gene: TRBV19; CDR3nt: TGTGCCAGTAGTATAGAGGGGACAAACAATCAGCCCCAGCATTTT; CDR3aa: CASSIEGTNNQPQHF
j_gene: TRBJ2-1; d_gene: TRBD2; abundance: once; len: 16; v_gene: TRBV6-9; CDR3nt: TGTGCCAGCAGTTATTCGGTAGCGGGAGAGGTCAATGAGCAGTTCTTC; CDR3aa: CASSYSVAGEVNEQFF
j_gene: TRBJ2-3; d_gene: -; abundance: -; len: 13; v_gene: TRBV2; CDR3nt: TGTGCCAGCAATGAGGACTCCACAGATACGCAGTATTTT; CDR3aa: CASNEDSTDTQYF
j_gene: TRBJ1-6; d_gene: -; abundance: -; len: 13; v_gene: TRBV7-3; CDR3nt: TGTGCCAGCAGCCGTTCGAGTGATTCACCCCTCCACTTT; CDR3aa: CASSRSSDSPLHF
j_gene: TRBJ2-5; d_gene: TRBD1; abundance: -; len: 15; v_gene: TRBV6-1; CDR3nt: TGTGCCGCATCGGACAGGGGGCTGCCCCAAGAGACCCAGTACTTC; CDR3aa: CAASDRGLPQETQYF
j_gene: TRBJ2-6; d_gene: -; abundance: few; len: 14; v_gene: TRBV6-5; CDR3nt: TGTGCCAGCAGCCTAAATCTGGGGGCCAACGTCCTGACTTTC; CDR3aa: CASSLNLGANVLTF
j_gene: TRBJ1-1; d_gene: TRBD1; abundance: -; len: 13; v_gene: TRBV10-1; CDR3nt: TGCGCCAGCAGCCAGACAGGGGCCACTGAAGCTTTCTTT; CDR3aa: CASSQTGATEAFF
j_gene: TRBJ2-5; d_gene: TRBD1; abundance: -; len: 16; v_gene: TRBV5-1; CDR3nt: TGCGCCAGCAGCTTGGGACAGGGGATTGGTCAAGAGACCCAGTACTTC; CDR3aa: CASSLGQGIGQETQYF